This record looks at one T cell receptor beta chain sequence and its context. Its antigen is currently unknown. Sequencing templates came from extracted RNA that was reverse transcribed into cDNA. Sequencing was performed with immunoSEQ multiplex PCR; in TCRdb, only in-frame clones are kept and a portion is missing. The repertoire consists of 40,000 to 50,000 clones, with approximately 65% occurring once and the leading ten covering 20% to 25%. The CDR3 has 17 residues. With 0 bases removed from V and 5 bases from J, the gap between germline ends came to 17 bases. Germline CDR1 is LGHNA and CDR2 is YSLEER. The sample originates from a study of CD8+ T cells in alopecia areata. About the study: Tofacitinib was taken orally by treated patients, and the dose was 5 to 10 mg twice daily. Study observations and caveats: In scalp and blood during tofacitinib, many expanded lesional clones persisted. There was only one nonresponder, so it was unclear how baseline CD8+ expansion relates to response.

Noted treatment: oral pan-JAK inhibitor, 5-10 mg twice daily. The sample consisted of CD8+ T cells sorted from blood, taken at week 4, from a patient treated with tofacitinib. The source of this sequence is a human donor with alopecia areata. This chain connects TRBV4-3 to TRBJ2-1; D is possibly TRBD2 (5 bases). The CDR3 nucleotides are TGCGCCAGCAGCCAAGATTTTTTGGCCGGGGTGAACAATGAGCAGTTCTTC. It encodes CASSQDFLAGVNNEQFF.